These 21 T cell receptor beta chains originate from one sample sequenced in a study of cytomegalovirus exposure and HLA in healthy donors. The PCR ran on 60 Vbeta and 13 Jbeta primers. This table comes from immunoSEQ multiplex PCR, and its TCRdb copy is limited to in-frame clones, with some not included. Counted here are some 150,000 clones, 78% occurring once; the ten biggest clones make up roughly 3%. Sequencing used PBMCs. The receptors stem from a male donor in good health and CMV-seronegative.

This chain connects TRBV7-2 to TRBJ2-3, with 8 positions matching TRBD2. Germline CDR1 is SGHTA and CDR2 is FQGNSA. Trimming took 1 base from V and 6 from J; bases not matched to a gene: 3. The CDR3 is 14 amino acids. The CDR3 coding sequence is TGTGCCAGCAGCTTAGGGCTAGCGGGCGATACGCAGTATTTT. Translated, it gives CASSLGLAGDTQYF.

This clone was recorded a few times. The chain combines TRBV6-1 with TRBJ2-7; TRBD1 might be the D (6 bases). Germline assignment: CDR1 MNHNS and CDR2 SASEGT. Trimming removed 7 bases from V and 5 bases from J, with 15 bases in between. This CDR3 contains 13 residues. In nucleotides, the CDR3 is TGTGCCAGCAAGGCCAGGGGTCAGGACGAGCAGTACTTC. Its protein product is CASKARGQDEQYF.

The chain joins TRBV9 to TRBJ1-1; D might be TRBD1 (6 bases). The germline V gene has CDR1 SGDLS and CDR2 YYNGEE. Trimming stripped 3 bases from V and 3 bases from J, with 18 bases between. The CDR3 spans 16 residues. The CDR3 loop is CASSAPTTGRDTEAFF. DNA of the CDR3: TGTGCCAGCAGCGCGCCTACAACAGGGAGAGACACTGAAGCTTTCTTT.

This clone was seen once. V usage is TRBV19 and J usage is TRBJ1-6; 9 bases map to TRBD1. Germline loops: CDR1 LNHDA, CDR2 SQIVND (reference sequence). Unmatched junction bases numbered 6, after V lost 6 bases and J lost 3 bases. The CDR3 totals 16 residues. CDR3 protein: CASRGQGDGYNSPLHF. The CDR3 nucleotides are TGTGCCAGTAGGGGACAGGGAGACGGCTATAATTCACCCCTCCACTTT. The whole variable domain, remainder taken from reference TRBV19 and TRBJ1-6, is DGGITQSPKYLFRKEGQNVTLSCEQNLNHDAMYWYRQDPGQGLRLIYYSQIVNDFQKGDIAEGYSVSREKKESFPLTVTSAQKNPTAFYLCASRGQGDGYNSPLHFGNGTRLTVT.

The sample holds a few counts of this clone. The genes are TRBV11-2 and TRBJ2-1, with D tentatively TRBD1 (6 bases). The CDR3 is 12 amino acids. The germline V gene encodes CDR1 SGHAT and CDR2 FQNNGV. V lost 5 bases and J lost 9, with 11 bases in between. CDR3 sequence: CASSLGAGEQFF. For the CDR3, the DNA is TGTGCCAGCAGCCTGGGGGCCGGTGAGCAGTTCTTC.

This chain connects TRBV25-1 to TRBJ1-5; D ambiguous. The CDR3 covers 12 residues. V was clipped by 2 bases and J by 7 bases, with 6 bases between them. Germline V gene sequence: CDR1 MGHDK, CDR2 SYGVNS. The CDR3 spells CASSEGRQPQHF. Written as DNA, the CDR3 is TGTGCCAGCAGTGAAGGGAGGCAGCCCCAGCATTTT. Based on the CDR3 plus reference TRBV25-1 and TRBJ1-5, the full variable domain is EADIYQTPRYLVIGTGKKITLECSQTMGHDKMYWYQQDPGMELHLIHYSYGVNSTEKGDLSSESTVSRIRTEHFPLTLESARPSHTSQYLCASSEGRQPQHFGDGTRLSIL.

V is TRBV5-4 and J is TRBJ2-1, with 9 bases matching TRBD2. Germline V gene sequence: CDR1 SGHNT, CDR2 YYREEE (reference sequence). The CDR3 contains 15 residues. Trimming removed 4 bases from V and 5 bases from J; junction bases left unmatched: 7. In DNA form, the CDR3 reads TGTGCCAGCAGCCCGGGGACTAGCCCTAACAATGAGCAGTTCTTC. Amino acids: CASSPGTSPNNEQFF.

This chain links TRBV6-1 with TRBJ2-5; D uncertain. Looked up from germline, CDR1 is MNHNS and CDR2 is SASEGT. Trimming took 0 bases from V and 5 from J, leaving 7 bases between them. The CDR3 runs to 13 residues. The DNA of the CDR3 is TGTGCCAGCAGTGAAGCGTTAGTTGAGACCCAGTACTTC. Amino acids: CASSEALVETQYF.

The chain joins TRBV18 to TRBJ2-7; 9 bases align to TRBD1. Germline CDR1 and CDR2: KGHSH and LQKENI. The CDR3 extends over 16 amino acids. With 6 bases clipped from V and 5 bases from J, the junction kept 14 bases outside the gene matches. The CDR3 sequence: CASSPNTGTGSHEQYF. The CDR3 coding sequence is TGTGCCAGCTCGCCCAACACCGGGACAGGGAGCCACGAGCAGTACTTC.

The rearrangement uses TRBV6-5 and TRBJ1-3, with no clear D. Trimming took off 0 bases at V and 10 bases at J, with 16 bases between the two ends. This CDR3 has 15 amino acids. CDR1 and CDR2 from the germline V gene are MNHEY and SVGAGI. This CDR3 is CASSYSQGLRGTIYF. CDR3 bases: TGTGCCAGCAGTTACTCGCAAGGGCTCCGAGGGACCATATATTTT.

The chain couples TRBV27 to TRBJ2-5, with 9 positions matching TRBD1. The J segment lost 5 bases and the V segment lost 1 base, leaving 5 bases of the junction unmatched. The germline V gene has CDR1 MNHEY and CDR2 SMNVEV (reference sequence). The CDR3 is made up of 15 amino acids. The CDR3 spells CASSLLGQGKETQYF. The CDR3 DNA reads TGTGCCAGCAGTTTATTGGGACAGGGTAAGGAGACCCAGTACTTC.

The chain links TRBV19 to TRBJ1-5; D might be TRBD1 (6 bases). Germline-derived CDR1 and CDR2 are LNHDA and SQIVND (reference sequence). V lost 0 bases, J lost 4 bases, and 16 bases lay in between. The CDR3 length is 17 residues. The CDR3 DNA is TGTGCCAGTAGTATAGATCTGACAGGCGCGCAAAATCAGCCCCAGCATTTT. This translates into CASSIDLTGAQNQPQHF.

V usage is TRBV6-1 and J usage is TRBJ2-5; unclear D gene. The CDR3 spans 11 residues. V was shortened by 5 bases and J by 9 bases, with 10 bases between the two germline ends. Germline loops: CDR1 MNHNS, CDR2 SASEGT. For the CDR3, the DNA is TGTGCCAGCAGTTCGGGTTGGGCCCAGTACTTC. This translates into CASSSGWAQYF.

The chain is built from TRBV13 and TRBJ1-1, with unresolved D. Looked up from germline, CDR1 is PRHDT and CDR2 is FYEKMQ (reference sequence). Trimming took off 0 bases at V and 7 bases at J, with 21 bases between the two ends. This CDR3 comprises 17 residues. In DNA form, the CDR3 reads TGTGCCAGCAGCTTAGGGGGAGAGGGCCCTTTCCTGCTTGAAGCTTTCTTT. Translating it yields CASSLGGEGPFLLEAFF.

The V and J genes are TRBV11-2 and TRBJ2-7, with D perhaps TRBD1 (6 bases). Germline assignment: CDR1 SGHAT and CDR2 FQNNGV. This CDR3 has 12 amino acids. Trimming removed 4 bases from V and 3 bases from J, with 7 bases in between. This chain's CDR3 is CASSSQGYEQYF. The CDR3 DNA is TGTGCCAGCAGCTCACAGGGCTACGAGCAGTACTTC.

The V gene is TRBV7-3, the J gene TRBJ2-5; the match to TRBD2 covers 8 bases. Germline values: CDR1 SGHTA, CDR2 FQGTGA. J gave up 4 bases and V 2 bases, and 6 bases lay outside the gene matches. The CDR3 runs to 15 residues. Here the CDR3 DNA reads TGTGCCAGCAGCTTATATAGCGGGAAAGGAGAGACCCAGTACTTC. As protein: CASSLYSGKGETQYF.

V and J are TRBV6-4 and TRBJ1-1; a possible D gene is TRBD1 (6 bases). Germline assignment: CDR1 MRHNA and CDR2 SNTAGT. The CDR3 contains 13 residues. Trimming pared 5 bases from V and 2 bases from J, leaving 9 bases between. In DNA, the CDR3 is TGTGCCAGCAGTACACAGGGAAACACTGAAGCTTTCTTT. It is translated as CASSTQGNTEAFF.

This clone appeared a few times. J is TRBJ2-7 and V is TRBV5-1; the D gene is possibly TRBD1 (6 bases). V lost 4 bases, J lost 1 base, and 18 bases lay in between. Germline values: CDR1 SGHRS, CDR2 YFSETQ. The CDR3 extends over 16 amino acids. The chain's CDR3 is CASSKGVLRQSYEQYF. The CDR3 bases are TGCGCCAGCAGCAAGGGGGTGCTGCGACAGTCCTACGAGCAGTACTTC.

The CDR3 protein is CSAIRGIEAFF. DNA for the CDR3: TGCAGTGCCATCAGGGGGATTGAAGCTTTCTTT. V and J are TRBV20-1 and TRBJ1-1; 7 bases map to TRBD1. After removal of 6 bases from V and 7 bases from J, the junction contained 5 bases not matched to a gene. Germline V gene lookup returns CDR1 DFQATT and CDR2 SNEGSKA (reference sequence). The CDR3 totals 11 residues.

The genes are TRBV2 and TRBJ2-7; TRBD1 might be the D (6 bases). The V gene's germline CDR1 is SNHLY and CDR2 FYNNEI. The CDR3 consists of 15 residues. V gave up 4 bases and J gave up 6 bases, with 19 bases separating them. DNA for the CDR3: TGTGCCAGCAGTGCCACTCAAATACAGGGTACCGAGCAGTACTTC. Its protein product is CASSATQIQGTEQYF. The full variable domain, rest sourced from reference TRBV2 and TRBJ2-7, is EPEVTQTPSHQVTQMGQEVILRCVPISNHLYFYWYRQILGQKVEFLVSFYNNEISEKSEIFDDQFSVERPDGSNFTLKIRSTKLEDSAMYFCASSATQIQGTEQYFGPGTRLTVT.

The chain employs TRBV4-3 and TRBJ2-1; 7 bases match TRBD1. CDR3 length equals 15 residues. V shed 0 bases, J shed 5 bases, and the junction held 4 bases outside the gene matches. The germline gives CDR1 LGHNA, CDR2 YSLEER. CDR3 sequence reads: CASSQDRTGNNEQFF. The DNA of the CDR3 is TGCGCCAGCAGCCAAGATCGGACAGGAAACAATGAGCAGTTCTTC.